This TCR beta chain was retrieved from a study of T-cell reconstitution after alpha-beta-depleted transplantation in children. The CDR3 covers 15 residues. CDR1 SGHKS and CDR2 YYEKEE come from the germline V gene (reference sequence). The V segment lost 2 bases and the J segment 5 bases; nucleotides outside the gene matches: 5. Study outcomes and limitations: High day-60 TCRbeta diversity in some patients came from surviving recipient T cells and thymic progenitors.

Unique molecular identifiers were incorporated when the TCRbeta library was constructed. TCRdb re-called the PCR reads with MiXCR, one entry per CDR3 protein. The sample carries about 830,000 distinct CDR3 sequences, approximately 15% recorded once. Note on this clonotype: Its antigen remains unknown.

The TCR sequence derives from a male patient younger than 18 who had a stem cell transplant for acute lymphoblastic leukemia, so the T cells may come from the graft donor. The source was PBMCs, mostly from graft donor cells, collected 360 days after TCRalphabeta/CD19-depleted stem cell transplant. The rearrangement joins TRBV5-5 to TRBJ2-3; 10 positions agree with TRBD2. CDR3 amino acids: CASSLLAGYGDTQYF. Here the CDR3 DNA reads TGTGCCAGCAGCTTACTAGCGGGATATGGAGATACGCAGTATTTT. The full variable domain, with the rest looked up from reference TRBV5-5 and TRBJ2-3, is DAGVTQSPTHLIKTRGQQVTLRCSPISGHKSVSWYQQVLGQGPQFIFQYYEKEERGRGNFPDRFSARQFPNYSSELNVNALLLGDSALYLCASSLLAGYGDTQYFGPGTRLTVL.